Below, 31 T cell receptor beta chains from the same sample are listed, as sequenced in a study of blood T cell repertoires in COVID-19. The data were produced by immunoSEQ multiplex PCR, yet TCRdb's version contains in-frame clones alone and is incomplete. Among 55,000 to 70,000 clones listed, 90% to 95% were seen once. The specimen sequenced was peripheral blood. The receptors stem from a man in his forties or fifties with COVID-19, enrolled during active disease.

The rearrangement joins TRBV5-1 to TRBJ2-5, with a possible D match to TRBD1 (6 bases). The CDR3 loop spans 15 amino acids. Looked up from germline, CDR1 is SGHRS and CDR2 is YFSETQ. Trimming took 0 bases from V and 4 from J, leaving 13 bases between them. In DNA, the CDR3 is TGCGCCAGCAGCTTGGCGGCAGGGGTTGGAGAGACCCAGTACTTC. This codes for CASSLAAGVGETQYF.

V is TRBV29-1 and J is TRBJ1-1, with 7 nucleotides matching TRBD1. The germline V gene has CDR1 SQVTM and CDR2 ANQGSEA. The trim removed 4 bases at V and 1 base at J, leaving 9 bases unmatched. The CDR3 loop spans 15 amino acids. The CDR3, as DNA: TGCAGCGTTGCAAGAACAGGGGCGGCGAACACTGAAGCTTTCTTT. This gives the protein CSVARTGAANTEAFF. Based on the CDR3 plus reference TRBV29-1 and TRBJ1-1, the full variable domain is SAVISQKPSRDICQRGTSLTIQCQVDSQVTMMFWYRQQPGQSLTLIATANQGSEATYESGFVIDKFPISRPNLTFSTLTVSNMSPEDSSIYLCSVARTGAANTEAFFGQGTRLTVV.

The chain combines TRBV12-5 with TRBJ1-3; possibly TRBD1 for D (6 bases). Germline assignment: CDR1 LGHNT and CDR2 FRNRAP. CDR3 length: 14 amino acids. CDR3 coding DNA: TGTAAGCCGGGGGGCCCTTGCTCTGGAAACACCATATATTTT. It is translated as CKPGGPCSGNTIYF.

V is TRBV2 and J is TRBJ1-3; no reliable D call. Germline loops: CDR1 SNHLY, CDR2 FYNNEI. Trimming removed 3 bases from V and 4 bases from J, with 4 bases in between. This CDR3 has 12 amino acids. The CDR3 nucleotides read TGTGCCAGCAGTGACAGGGGAAACACCATATATTTT. Translation: CASSDRGNTIYF.

The rearrangement joins TRBV7-8 to TRBJ2-7, with 7 positions matching TRBD1. Germline assignment: CDR1 SGHVS and CDR2 FQNEAQ. Losses at the gene ends were 4 bases for V and 0 bases for J; bases not matched to a gene: 15. This CDR3 contains 18 residues. The CDR3 nucleotides are TGTGCCAGCAGCTCAGCGACCGCCACAGGGGCCATCTCCTACGAGCAGTACTTC. Its translation is CASSSATATGAISYEQYF. Filled out from reference TRBV7-8 and TRBJ2-7, the complete variable domain reads GAGVSQSPRYKVAKRGQDVALRCDPISGHVSLFWYQQALGQGPEFLTYFQNEAQLDKSGLPSDRFFAERPEGSVSTLKIQRTQQEDSAVYLCASSSATATGAISYEQYFGPGTRLTVT.

This clone was counted a few times. The chain is built from TRBV4-2 and TRBJ1-1, with 7 nucleotides matching TRBD1. Germline V gene lookup returns CDR1 LGHNA and CDR2 YNFKEQ. The V gene end was trimmed by 4 bases and the J gene end by 4 bases; junction bases not matched to a gene: 3. The CDR3 runs to 13 residues. The CDR3 nucleotides read TGTGCCAGCAGCCGGACAGGAAGCACTGAAGCTTTCTTT. Translation: CASSRTGSTEAFF.

J is TRBJ1-3 and V is TRBV30; D uncertain. Deletions cut 3 bases from V and 2 bases from J, with 11 bases between. There are 14 residues in the CDR3. Germline values: CDR1 GTSNPN, CDR2 SVGIG (reference sequence). CDR3 in amino acids: CAWRPTVAGNTIYF. Here the CDR3 DNA reads TGTGCCTGGAGGCCGACTGTGGCTGGAAACACCATATATTTT. Full variable domain (rest looked up from reference TRBV30 and TRBJ1-3): SQTIHQWPATLVQPVGSPLSLECTVEGTSNPNLYWYRQAAGRGLQLLFYSVGIGQISSEVPQNLSASRPQDRQFILSSKKLLLSDSGFYLCAWRPTVAGNTIYFGEGSWLTVV.

In its sample, this clone ranks as medium-sized. J is TRBJ1-3 and V is TRBV6-5; 7 positions agree with TRBD1. Trimming removed 5 bases from V and 4 bases from J; junction bases left unmatched: 5. The germline gives CDR1 MNHEY, CDR2 SVGAGI. The CDR3 loop spans 14 amino acids. CDR3 residues: CASSPTGSGNTIYF. CDR3 nucleotide sequence: TGTGCCAGCAGTCCGACAGGGTCGGGAAACACCATATATTTT.

The J gene is TRBJ1-1, the V gene TRBV5-8; D not resolved. CDR1 and CDR2 from the germline V gene are SGHTS and YDEGEE. Between the trimmed V and J ends, which lost 7 bases and 7 bases, there was a span of 14 bases. CDR3 length: 12 residues. This chain's CDR3 is CASRRDVGEAFF. Here the CDR3 DNA reads TGTGCCAGCCGCCGGGATGTTGGTGAAGCTTTCTTT.

The chain employs TRBV3-1 (or the pseudogene TRBV3-2) and TRBJ1-5, with TRBD1 identical over 10 bases. The ends lost 6 bases at V and 6 bases at J; junction bases unmatched: 8. In germline, CDR1 is LGHDT, CDR2 YNNKEL (reference sequence). The CDR3 sequence is 15 residues long. The CDR3 DNA sequence: TGTGCCAGCAGTCCAACGGACAGGGGGAGTCAGCCCCAGCATTTT. Its protein product is CASSPTDRGSQPQHF.

V usage is TRBV19 and J usage is TRBJ1-5; TRBD1 matches 7 bases. This CDR3 has 13 amino acids. Germline CDR1 is LNHDA and CDR2 is SQIVND (reference sequence). After removal of 8 bases from V and 0 bases from J, the junction contained 1 base not matched to a gene. The CDR3 spells CASGDSSNQPQHF. The CDR3 bases are TGTGCCAGTGGGGACAGTAGCAATCAGCCCCAGCATTTT.

V is TRBV4-1 and J is TRBJ2-7; 8 nucleotides match TRBD2. Trimming removed 0 bases from V and 0 bases from J; junction bases left unmatched: 7. Looked up from germline, CDR1 is MGHRA and CDR2 is YSYEKL. The length of the CDR3 is 17 residues. DNA of the CDR3: TGCGCCAGCAGCCAAGAATATCGGGGGGGCCTCTCCTACGAGCAGTACTTC. It encodes CASSQEYRGGLSYEQYF.

The chain is built from TRBV6-5 and TRBJ2-1, with TRBD1 as a possible D gene (6 bases). Trimming left V 0 bases short and J 4 bases short, with 10 bases between. The V gene's germline CDR1 is MNHEY and CDR2 SVGAGI. The CDR3 is made up of 15 amino acids. The CDR3 loop reads CASSYSGQLYNEQFF. The CDR3 DNA reads TGTGCCAGCAGTTACTCAGGACAGCTATACAATGAGCAGTTCTTC.

The genes are TRBV3-1 (or the pseudogene TRBV3-2) and TRBJ2-5; no firm D call. Germline CDR1 and CDR2: LGHDT and YNNKEL (reference sequence). The CDR3 is 17 residues long. V lost 0 bases and J lost 7, with 21 bases in between. CDR3 residues: CASSQDQLKRPRGTQYF. DNA for the CDR3: TGTGCCAGCAGCCAAGATCAGTTAAAGCGACCGAGAGGGACCCAGTACTTC.

The chain is built from TRBV5-1 and TRBJ1-2; unclear D gene. CDR3 length equals 14 residues. Germline CDR1 SGHRS, CDR2 YFSETQ. V lost 4 bases and J lost 3, with 13 bases in between. The CDR3 sequence is CASSGGWSDYGYTF. The CDR3 nucleotides are TGCGCCAGCAGCGGAGGCTGGTCGGACTATGGCTACACCTTC.

CDR3 DNA: TGCGCCAGCAGCCCAGACAGTGTGTTGTCCTACGAGCAGTACTTC. Its protein is CASSPDSVLSYEQYF. The rearrangement uses TRBV4-1 and TRBJ2-7; D possibly corresponds to TRBD1 (5 bases). The V and J ends lost 4 bases and 1 base respectively, with 14 bases between them. This CDR3 region has 15 residues. Germline V gene lookup returns CDR1 MGHRA and CDR2 YSYEKL.

The CDR3 here is CASSYGSSGGTEAFF. CDR3 coding DNA: TGCGCCAGCAGCTATGGTTCCTCGGGGGGCACTGAAGCTTTCTTT. The rearrangement joins TRBV5-1 to TRBJ1-1; a weak D match, TRBD1 (5 bases). CDR3 length: 15 residues. V shed 3 bases and J shed 4 bases, with 16 bases lying between them. Looked up from germline, CDR1 is SGHRS and CDR2 is YFSETQ.

V and J are TRBV19 and TRBJ2-3; 8 bases map to TRBD2. Germline V gene data show CDR1 as LNHDA and CDR2 as SQIVND (reference sequence). The V segment lost 3 bases and the J segment 5 bases; nucleotides outside the gene matches: 19. The CDR3 is made up of 19 amino acids. CDR3 loop: CASSIGLAGGNAGGDTQYF. The CDR3 region has the DNA TGTGCCAGTAGTATTGGGCTGGCGGGGGGCAACGCGGGAGGAGATACGCAGTATTTT.

V gene TRBV19 combines with J gene TRBJ1-4; 7 bases match TRBD1. The germline CDR1 and CDR2 sequences are LNHDA and SQIVND (reference sequence). The V and J ends lost 6 bases and 7 bases, in that order; junction bases with no gene match: 8. The CDR3 is 14 residues long. The CDR3 loop is CASSPTGLAEKLFF. The CDR3 nucleotides are TGTGCCAGTAGCCCGACAGGGCTGGCTGAAAAACTGTTTTTT.

The rearrangement links TRBV30 to TRBJ2-2; TRBD1 is a possible D gene (5 bases). CDR1 and CDR2 from the germline V gene are GTSNPN and SVGIG (reference sequence). The CDR3 sequence is 15 residues long. Trimming shortened V by 2 bases and J by 3 bases, and 13 bases separated the two germline ends. The CDR3 DNA reads TGTGCCTGGAGTTCGCGACAGAGTTACACCGGGGAGCTGTTTTTT. The encoded protein is CAWSSRQSYTGELFF.

V and J are TRBV4-1 and TRBJ1-1; D may be TRBD1 (5 bases). This CDR3 is 19 amino acids long. From germline, CDR1 is MGHRA and CDR2 YSYEKL. V was trimmed by 0 bases and J by 0 bases, leaving 20 bases between them. CDR3 amino acids: CASSQDQTARATLNTEAFF. CDR3 coding DNA: TGCGCCAGCAGCCAAGACCAGACAGCTCGGGCAACTTTGAACACTGAAGCTTTCTTT.

The chain couples TRBV2 to TRBJ1-1; D unclear. The CDR3 length is 14 residues. With 7 bases removed from V and 4 bases from J, the gap between germline ends came to 16 bases. Per the germline V gene, CDR1 is SNHLY and CDR2 is FYNNEI. The CDR3 region is CASILSNRGTEAFF. The CDR3 DNA reads TGTGCCAGCATTTTATCTAACCGGGGCACTGAAGCTTTCTTT.

The chain employs TRBV10-3 and TRBJ1-2; 9 positions match TRBD1. The V segment lost 5 bases and the J segment 3 bases; nucleotides outside the gene matches: 4. CDR3 length: 14 residues. Germline V lookup: CDR1 ENHRY, CDR2 SYGVKD. CDR3 nucleotides: TGTGCCATCAGTACACGACAGGGGGACTATGGCTACACCTTC. This gives the protein CAISTRQGDYGYTF.

This rearrangement joins TRBV7-2 to TRBJ1-1, with 9 positions matching TRBD1. V dropped 6 bases and J dropped 12; count of bases not matched to a gene: 11. The CDR3 is 13 residues long. CDR1 is SGHTA, CDR2 FQGNSA, per germline. In DNA, the CDR3 is TGTGCCAGCAGGCCGCCGGGACAGGGCACATCTTTCTTT. Translated: CASRPPGQGTSFF.

The rearrangement links TRBV5-1 to TRBJ2-7; a possible D gene is TRBD2 (7 bases). The V gene's germline CDR1 is SGHRS and CDR2 YFSETQ. V shed 4 bases and J shed 3 bases, with 17 bases lying between them. The CDR3 consists of 15 residues. The CDR3 region has the DNA TGCGCCAGCAGCGGCTCGGGGGGCTCCCTCTACGAGCAGTACTTC. Its protein product is CASSGSGGSLYEQYF.

The genes are TRBV30 and TRBJ2-7; the match to TRBD1 covers 8 bases. From germline, CDR1 is GTSNPN and CDR2 SVGIG (reference sequence). The CDR3 sequence is 12 residues long. The V segment lost 7 bases and the J segment 5 bases; nucleotides outside the gene matches: 7. The CDR3 loop reads CASDRGGDEQYF. CDR3 in DNA: TGTGCCTCTGACAGGGGCGGGGACGAGCAGTACTTC.

Here the CDR3 DNA reads TGTGCCAGCAGCAGGACAGTCTCCTACGAGCAGTACTTC. Its translation: CASSRTVSYEQYF. The chain links TRBV27 to TRBJ2-7, with D perhaps matching TRBD1 (6 bases). The CDR3 runs to 13 residues. Trimming took 6 bases from V and 0 from J, leaving 9 bases between them. The germline gives CDR1 MNHEY, CDR2 SMNVEV (reference sequence).

J is TRBJ2-2 and V is TRBV28; D unclear. CDR1 MDHEN and CDR2 SYDVKM come from the germline V gene. The germline V and J ends were trimmed by 6 bases and 5 bases, with 13 bases remaining between them. There are 14 residues in the CDR3. CDR3 in amino acids: CASSPGSETGELFF. The CDR3 nucleotides read TGTGCCAGCAGCCCCGGGTCGGAAACCGGGGAGCTGTTTTTT.

The table lists this clone with a count of one. The rearrangement uses TRBV6-5 and TRBJ2-7; D remains unclear. Germline CDR1 and CDR2: MNHEY and SVGAGI. CDR3 length equals 12 residues. V was clipped by 6 bases and J by 7 bases, with 13 bases between them. The CDR3: CASRRQASEQYF. CDR3 nucleotide sequence: TGTGCCAGCAGAAGGCAGGCGTCGGAGCAGTACTTC.

The rearrangement uses TRBV3-1 (or the pseudogene TRBV3-2) and TRBJ1-5; no definite D call. The CDR3 covers 12 residues. Germline values: CDR1 LGHDT, CDR2 YNNKEL (reference sequence). V was pared by 3 bases and J by 4 bases, with 4 bases between. The CDR3 coding sequence is TGTGCCAGCAGCCACCCAAATCAGCCCCAGCATTTT. It translates to CASSHPNQPQHF.

This sequence joins TRBV19 and TRBJ1-1; D not resolved. This CDR3 contains 13 residues. The V end was cut by 0 bases, the J end by 5 bases, with 7 bases between. Per germline, CDR1 LNHDA and CDR2 SQIVND (reference sequence). CDR3 nucleotides: TGTGCCAGTAGTATAGAACGGCGGACTGAAGCTTTCTTT. Translation gives CASSIERRTEAFF.